This TCR beta chain was found in a study of a mutant IDH1 vaccine in newly diagnosed glioma. The overall study: Treated patients, around 60% male and around 40% female, averaged around 40 years of age.

CDR1 is LNHNV and CDR2 is YYDKDF in the germline V gene (reference sequence). The CDR3 consists of 13 residues. Trimming took 0 bases from V and 8 from J, leaving 8 bases between them. Concerning this clone itself: Its antigen is undetermined.

Some clones are missing from TCRdb's copy, which holds only in-frame ones; the method was immunoSEQ multiplex PCR. The table lists some 32,000 clones, roughly 90% of them singletons. Findings of the study overall: Alterations occurring in top peripheral T cell clonotypes seemed unrelated to pseudoprogression.

Time point specified: week 47, end of study. Every vaccine dose comprised 300 ug of mutant IDH1 20-mer peptide plus topical imiquimod. Patients received eight vaccinations in weeks 1, 3, 5, 7, 11, 15, 19, 23. The sequence was collected from a man aged 40-49 years with glioma. The source was PBMCs, collected from a glioma patient whose treatment included an IDH1 peptide vaccine. The V call is TRBV15, the J call TRBJ1-5; D is unresolved. This CDR3 is CATSRDHGKPQHF. The DNA of the CDR3 is TGTGCCACCAGCAGAGATCATGGGAAGCCCCAGCATTTT.